Detailed here is one T cell receptor (beta chain). The data are from a study of T cell clones after liver transplantation. As for the study in general: Samples came from ITN030ST, which attempted immunosuppression withdrawal within 2 years of liver transplantation. Three of the eight recipients were HCV-positive; the rest had non-autoimmune, non-viral transplant indications. Samples came pre-transplant, pre-randomization before withdrawal, and post-randomization after withdrawal ended. TCRbeta sequencing after a pre-transplant mixed lymphocyte reaction identified graft-donor-reactive clones, later tracked in post-transplant blood.

The CDR3 runs 19 residues. V dropped 0 bases and J dropped 5; count of bases not matched to a gene: 11. CDR1 LNHNV and CDR2 YYDKDF come from the germline V gene (reference sequence). Repertoires were generated with immunoSEQ multiplex PCR, while TCRdb's copy carries only in-frame clones and drops some. The top ten hold 2% to 2.5% of the sample, which has about 75,000 clones, around 80% seen once. The J gene is TRBJ2-1, the V gene TRBV15; TRBD2 agrees at 12 bases. This material consisted of CD4+ T cells from blood, taken about 50 months after liver transplant. The TCR originated in a human patient who received a liver transplant. A subset of T cells may come from the graft donor. CDR3 in amino acids: CATSRDRLAGVPVHNEQFF. The CDR3 DNA is TGTGCCACCAGCAGAGATCGACTAGCGGGAGTCCCGGTTCACAATGAGCAGTTCTTC.